A selection of T cell receptor beta chains follows, all from one sample in a study of T cell responses to AZD1222 COVID-19 vaccine. The method was immunoSEQ multiplex PCR; TCRdb's version includes in-frame clones alone and lacks a portion of them. The sample has about 110,000 clones; around 90% are singletons. Sequenced material: peripheral blood, taken 28 days after the second AZD1222 dose. The receptor source for this set is an adult who received the AZD1222 COVID-19 vaccine. CDR3s include the opening cysteine and the closing phenylalanine or tryptophan. The D gene is left open where the match is weak. A row's size may be missing; if present it is once, few, many or a size class.

CDR3 DNA: TGCGCCAGCAGCTTAGAAGGCTCGGTGGGACAGCCCCAGCATTTT
CDR3 protein: CASSLEGSVGQPQHF
V gene: TRBV5-1
D gene: -
J gene: TRBJ1-5
clone size: -

CDR3 DNA: TGTGCCAGTAGTTATACAGGGGGCACAGATACGCAGTATTTT
CDR3 protein: CASSYTGGTDTQYF
V gene: TRBV19
D gene: TRBD1
J gene: TRBJ2-3
clone size: -

CDR3 DNA: TGTGCCATCACCAGGGGACAGGGGGCCTCCGGAAACACCATATATTTT
CDR3 protein: CAITRGQGASGNTIYF
V gene: TRBV10-3
D gene: TRBD1
J gene: TRBJ1-3
clone size: -

CDR3 DNA: TGTGCCTGGACCCAAATGTCCGCCAATGAGCAGTTCTTC
CDR3 protein: CAWTQMSANEQFF
V gene: TRBV30
D gene: -
J gene: TRBJ2-1
clone size: -

CDR3 DNA: TGTGCCAGCTCACCGATTCGGGGTGACAGGGCTGGAAACACCATATATTTT
CDR3 protein: CASSPIRGDRAGNTIYF
V gene: TRBV18
D gene: TRBD1
J gene: TRBJ1-3
clone size: -

CDR3 DNA: TGTGCCAGCAGTCCTCGGTCGAACACTGAAGCTTTCTTT
CDR3 protein: CASSPRSNTEAFF
V gene: TRBV6-5
D gene: -
J gene: TRBJ1-1
clone size: -

CDR3 DNA: TGCGCCAGCAGCCTAAACACAGATACGCAGTATTTT
CDR3 protein: CASSLNTDTQYF
V gene: TRBV4-1
D gene: -
J gene: TRBJ2-3
clone size: -

CDR3 DNA: TGTGCCAGCAGACCCTCTGCAGGGAATGAAAAACTGTTTTTT
CDR3 protein: CASRPSAGNEKLFF
V gene: TRBV7-9
D gene: -
J gene: TRBJ1-4
clone size: -

CDR3 DNA: TGTGCCAGCAGTGGAACAGCCTACGAGCAGTACTTC
CDR3 protein: CASSGTAYEQYF
V gene: TRBV2
D gene: -
J gene: TRBJ2-7
clone size: -

CDR3 DNA: TGTGCCAGCAGCCCAGGGCCAGGGACGGATGGCTACACCTTC
CDR3 protein: CASSPGPGTDGYTF
V gene: TRBV7-3
D gene: -
J gene: TRBJ1-2
clone size: once

CDR3 DNA: TGTGCCAGCAGTGCCACCGGGACAGCACTTTCTGGGGCCAACGTCCTGACTTTC
CDR3 protein: CASSATGTALSGANVLTF
V gene: TRBV27
D gene: TRBD1
J gene: TRBJ2-6
clone size: -

CDR3 DNA: TGTGCAACGGGCCTACAAGTGGAGCAGTTCTTC
CDR3 protein: CATGLQVEQFF
V gene: TRBV6-5
D gene: -
J gene: TRBJ2-1
clone size: -

CDR3 DNA: TGTGCCAGCAGCCCCGACAGGGTCGGCTACACCTTC
CDR3 protein: CASSPDRVGYTF
V gene: TRBV11-1
D gene: TRBD1
J gene: TRBJ1-2
clone size: -

CDR3 DNA: TGTGCCAGCAGTCCGCAGACTGAATTCTGGTCCAATGAGCAGTTCTTC
CDR3 protein: CASSPQTEFWSNEQFF
V gene: TRBV27
D gene: -
J gene: TRBJ2-1
clone size: -

CDR3 DNA: TGTGCCAGTAGTACAGGACCTCTTCATGGCTATGGCTACACCTTC
CDR3 protein: CASSTGPLHGYGYTF
V gene: TRBV19
D gene: -
J gene: TRBJ1-2
clone size: -

CDR3 DNA: TGTGCCAGCAGCGACAATGAAGCCAGCGGGGCGAGCTCCTACAATGAGCAGTTCTTC
CDR3 protein: CASSDNEASGASSYNEQFF
V gene: TRBV6-4
D gene: TRBD2
J gene: TRBJ2-1
clone size: -

CDR3 DNA: TGTGCCAGTAGTATTGACAGGGTAAATTCACCCCTCCACTTT
CDR3 protein: CASSIDRVNSPLHF
V gene: TRBV19
D gene: TRBD1
J gene: TRBJ1-6
clone size: once

CDR3 DNA: TGTGCCAGTAGTCGGACGGGGGACTACGGGCAGTACTTC
CDR3 protein: CASSRTGDYGQYF
V gene: TRBV19
D gene: TRBD2
J gene: TRBJ2-7
clone size: -

CDR3 DNA: TGTGCCAGCAGCTTAGAAATCTCGAACACTGAAGCTTTCTTT
CDR3 protein: CASSLEISNTEAFF
V gene: TRBV7-9
D gene: -
J gene: TRBJ1-1
clone size: -

CDR3 DNA: TGTGCCAGCACCATTGGCCGCGGGACAGGGTTTCTGTCCGCCTTC
CDR3 protein: CASTIGRGTGFLSAF
V gene: TRBV11-2
D gene: TRBD1
J gene: TRBJ1-2
clone size: -

CDR3 DNA: TGTGCCATCAGTTCCCGGGAGGGCTCCTACAATGAGCAGTTCTTC
CDR3 protein: CAISSREGSYNEQFF
V gene: TRBV10-3
D gene: TRBD2
J gene: TRBJ2-1
clone size: -

CDR3 DNA: TGTGCCAGCAGCCCAGGCCAAAGGGGGGTGAGGGGCTATGGCTACACCTTC
CDR3 protein: CASSPGQRGVRGYGYTF
V gene: TRBV21-1
D gene: -
J gene: TRBJ1-2
clone size: -

CDR3 DNA: TGTGCCAGCCGCAAGGACAGGGGGGTCTCCTACGAGCAGTACTTC
CDR3 protein: CASRKDRGVSYEQYF
V gene: TRBV7-8
D gene: TRBD1
J gene: TRBJ2-7
clone size: -

CDR3 DNA: TGTGCCAGCAGTTTAGACAGGTTTGACAACTATGGCTACACCTTC
CDR3 protein: CASSLDRFDNYGYTF
V gene: TRBV28
D gene: -
J gene: TRBJ1-2
clone size: -

CDR3 DNA: TGTGCCAGCAGTTCTACCGGCCAGACTAGCGGGATTTACTACGAGCAGTACTTC
CDR3 protein: CASSSTGQTSGIYYEQYF
V gene: TRBV6-2/TRBV6-3
D gene: TRBD2
J gene: TRBJ2-7
clone size: -

CDR3 DNA: TGTGCCTCCAGTTTGAACTCCTATAATTCACCCCTCCACTTT
CDR3 protein: CASSLNSYNSPLHF
V gene: TRBV2
D gene: -
J gene: TRBJ1-6
clone size: -

CDR3 DNA: TGTGCCAGCAGCGCACAGGGGGCGGGTAATGAAAAACTGTTTTTT
CDR3 protein: CASSAQGAGNEKLFF
V gene: TRBV7-9
D gene: TRBD1
J gene: TRBJ1-4
clone size: -

CDR3 DNA: TGTGCCAGCAATTCGGGAGAAGTCTACACCTTC
CDR3 protein: CASNSGEVYTF
V gene: TRBV12-3/TRBV12-4
D gene: -
J gene: TRBJ1-2
clone size: -

CDR3 DNA: TGTGCCAGCAGCTTTGGTATGGGAGAGACCCAGTACTTC
CDR3 protein: CASSFGMGETQYF
V gene: TRBV7-9
D gene: -
J gene: TRBJ2-5
clone size: -

CDR3 DNA: TGTGCCAGCAGTTTCGGTGAGGTTAATAATTCACCCCTCCACTTT
CDR3 protein: CASSFGEVNNSPLHF
V gene: TRBV6-2/TRBV6-3
D gene: -
J gene: TRBJ1-6
clone size: -

CDR3 DNA: TGCAGCGTTGAAGGGACAGGCAATGGCTACACCTTC
CDR3 protein: CSVEGTGNGYTF
V gene: TRBV29-1
D gene: TRBD1
J gene: TRBJ1-2
clone size: -

CDR3 DNA: TGTGCCAGTAGTATGGGGGGACAGGGCTTCCAGCCCCAGCATTTT
CDR3 protein: CASSMGGQGFQPQHF
V gene: TRBV19
D gene: TRBD1
J gene: TRBJ1-5
clone size: -

CDR3 DNA: TGTGCCAGCAGTTTCGGCCACGAGCAGTACTTC
CDR3 protein: CASSFGHEQYF
V gene: TRBV27
D gene: -
J gene: TRBJ2-7
clone size: once

CDR3 DNA: TGTGCCAGCAGCTTCTCCCCAGGTCGGGAGCAGTTCTTC
CDR3 protein: CASSFSPGREQFF
V gene: TRBV11-1
D gene: -
J gene: TRBJ2-1
clone size: -

CDR3 DNA: TGTGCCACCGGTCTCGAGGGACAGATTGGTCAGCCCCAGCATTTT
CDR3 protein: CATGLEGQIGQPQHF
V gene: TRBV15
D gene: TRBD1
J gene: TRBJ1-5
clone size: -

CDR3 DNA: TGTGCCAGCAGCTTCCTTGGGCGAGCAGAGCAGTACTTC
CDR3 protein: CASSFLGRAEQYF
V gene: TRBV7-2
D gene: -
J gene: TRBJ2-7
clone size: -

CDR3 DNA: TGTGCCAGCAGCCAAGATCTGGGACAGGGCAAGACTGAAGCTTTCTTT
CDR3 protein: CASSQDLGQGKTEAFF
V gene: TRBV3-1/TRBV3-2
D gene: TRBD1
J gene: TRBJ1-1
clone size: -

CDR3 DNA: TGTGCCAGCAGTTACGAGAGGGATCAGCCCCAGCATTTT
CDR3 protein: CASSYERDQPQHF
V gene: TRBV6-5
D gene: -
J gene: TRBJ1-5
clone size: -

CDR3 DNA: TGTGCCAGCAGCAACAGGGGTGGGAACACCGGGGAGCTGTTTTTT
CDR3 protein: CASSNRGGNTGELFF
V gene: TRBV2
D gene: TRBD1
J gene: TRBJ2-2
clone size: -

CDR3 DNA: TGCGCCAGCAGAAACGGACTAGCGCGGCTTCATGAGCAGTTCTTC
CDR3 protein: CASRNGLARLHEQFF
V gene: TRBV10-2
D gene: TRBD2
J gene: TRBJ2-1
clone size: -

CDR3 DNA: TGTGCCAGCAGCCTCGGGGCGGCCGGCACAGATACGCAGTATTTT
CDR3 protein: CASSLGAAGTDTQYF
V gene: TRBV4-2
D gene: -
J gene: TRBJ2-3
clone size: once

CDR3 DNA: TGCGCCAGCAGTTCCGGGGGCCACAACACCGGGGAGCTGTTTTTT
CDR3 protein: CASSSGGHNTGELFF
V gene: TRBV5-1
D gene: -
J gene: TRBJ2-2
clone size: -

CDR3 DNA: TGTGCCAGCAGCCGCGCCCAATCCATTTTGTATGGCTACACCTTC
CDR3 protein: CASSRAQSILYGYTF
V gene: TRBV13
D gene: -
J gene: TRBJ1-2
clone size: -

CDR3 DNA: TGTGCCAGCAGCTGGAGGTGGACAGAAGCTTTCTTT
CDR3 protein: CASSWRWTEAFF
V gene: TRBV7-9
D gene: -
J gene: TRBJ1-1
clone size: -

CDR3 DNA: TGCGCCAGCAGCTTGGAAGGGGGGGCAGATACGCAGTATTTT
CDR3 protein: CASSLEGGADTQYF
V gene: TRBV5-1
D gene: -
J gene: TRBJ2-3
clone size: -

CDR3 DNA: TGTGCCAGCAGGCCCCCGGGACAGGGAGGGACAGATACGCAGTATTTT
CDR3 protein: CASRPPGQGGTDTQYF
V gene: TRBV6-4
D gene: TRBD1
J gene: TRBJ2-3
clone size: few

CDR3 DNA: TGTGCCAGTCGGGCCTCTAACTACGAGCAGTACTTC
CDR3 protein: CASRASNYEQYF
V gene: TRBV7-9
D gene: -
J gene: TRBJ2-7
clone size: few

CDR3 DNA: TGTGCCAGCAGTTACCAAGGGTTTGAGTACGAGCAGTACTTC
CDR3 protein: CASSYQGFEYEQYF
V gene: TRBV6-5
D gene: -
J gene: TRBJ2-7
clone size: -

CDR3 DNA: TGTGCCAGTAGTACAGGGCCAGGGGGGTACGAGCAGTACTTC
CDR3 protein: CASSTGPGGYEQYF
V gene: TRBV19
D gene: -
J gene: TRBJ2-7
clone size: -

CDR3 DNA: TGTGCCAGCAGTGAACAGGGGGGAAACTACGAGCAGTACTTC
CDR3 protein: CASSEQGGNYEQYF
V gene: TRBV2
D gene: -
J gene: TRBJ2-7
clone size: -

CDR3 DNA: TGTGCCAGCAGCTTGGGACAGCAAGAGACCCAGTACTTC
CDR3 protein: CASSLGQQETQYF
V gene: TRBV5-4
D gene: -
J gene: TRBJ2-5
clone size: once

CDR3 DNA: TGCGCCAGCAGCCCCCGGGTCCTGGATGAAAAACTGTTTTTT
CDR3 protein: CASSPRVLDEKLFF
V gene: TRBV5-1
D gene: -
J gene: TRBJ1-4
clone size: -

CDR3 DNA: TGTGCCAGCAGCGCGGACAGTTTTAGCAATGAGCAGTTCTTC
CDR3 protein: CASSADSFSNEQFF
V gene: TRBV6-5
D gene: -
J gene: TRBJ2-1
clone size: -